The clone carrying this TCR beta chain was seen repeatedly, ten times or more. Its antigen is not known. These data are taken from a study of metastatic and nonmetastatic thyroid tumors. Notes on the study in general: In blood and tumor, TCR beta diversity was reportedly significantly higher in malignant thyroid tumors than in benign nodules.

No patient received treatment before thyroid surgery. The V end was cut by 7 bases, the J end by 1 base, with 10 bases between. CDR3 size: 13 residues. CDR1 MDHEN and CDR2 SYDVKM come from the germline V gene. Under the authors' procedure: Built for papillary thyroid cancer, a distant-metastasis classifier drew on CDR3 differences across clinicopathological groups. MiXCR was used by TCRdb to re-call the PCR reads. TCRdb's processing, not the authors' own work, is the source of the V and J calls. The sample has some 15,000 clones, roughly a quarter seen once. The chain recombines TRBV28 with TRBJ2-5; D is perhaps TRBD2 (5 bases). Source material: blood. The receptor's source is a male donor with papillary thyroid cancer or a benign thyroid nodule (not recorded which). Some clones in this sample may be carry-over from other donors' samples. CDR3 bases: TGTGCCAGCACCCTGGGAGCCCAAGAGACCCAGTACTTC. The encoded protein is CASTLGAQETQYF.